Below are 10 T cell receptor beta chains sequenced from a single sample in a study of cytomegalovirus exposure and HLA in healthy donors. Measured with immunoSEQ multiplex PCR; TCRdb has only the in-frame clones, and not every one. Of some 330,000 clones in the sample, just over 85% are singletons; the top ten hold 0.75% to 0.85%. The sequencing input was PBMCs. Source of these receptors: a woman aged 18 to 35 in good health and CMV-seronegative.

The chain combines TRBV11-3 with TRBJ2-3, with 9 bases lining up with TRBD2. Germline CDR1 SGHNT, CDR2 YENEEA. The CDR3 has 16 amino acids. The trim removed 2 bases at V and 2 bases at J, leaving 5 bases unmatched. CDR3 protein: CASSLPRLAVTDTQYF. The CDR3 region has the DNA TGTGCCAGCAGCTTACCCCGACTAGCGGTCACAGATACGCAGTATTTT.

The chain employs TRBV28 and TRBJ1-3, with D hard to call. The ends were cut back, 9 bases at V and 0 bases at J, with 12 bases in the middle. This CDR3 contains 14 residues. The germline V gene encodes CDR1 MDHEN and CDR2 SYDVKM. The CDR3 reads CASITESSGNTIYF. DNA for the CDR3: TGTGCCAGTATTACGGAGAGCTCTGGAAACACCATATATTTT.

J is TRBJ2-1 and V is TRBV6-5; 8 positions agree with TRBD2. Germline trimming cut 1 base from V and 4 bases from J; bases unmatched to any gene: 6. Germline V gene sequence: CDR1 MNHEY, CDR2 SVGAGI. CDR3 length: 16 amino acids. The CDR3 is CASSYYLAGLYNEQFF. CDR3 sequence (DNA): TGTGCCAGCAGTTACTATCTAGCGGGCTTATACAATGAGCAGTTCTTC.

V usage is TRBV27 and J usage is TRBJ2-2; D is perhaps TRBD2 (6 bases). This CDR3 has 19 residues. The germline CDR1 and CDR2 sequences are MNHEY and SMNVEV (reference sequence). The V and J ends lost 4 bases and 4 bases respectively, with 25 bases between them. The CDR3 loop is CASSSRPGLYTGLTGELFF. The CDR3 coding sequence is TGTGCCAGCAGTTCTCGCCCGGGACTTTACACCGGTCTCACCGGGGAGCTGTTTTTT.

The V call is TRBV5-6, the J call TRBJ2-5, with 8 bases fitting TRBD2. V shed 6 bases and J 5 bases; nucleotides not matched to a gene: 9. This CDR3 contains 14 residues. CDR1 and CDR2 (germline): SGHDT, YYEEEE. The CDR3 sequence: CASTYAGGHETQYF. The DNA of the CDR3 is TGTGCCAGCACCTACGCGGGGGGACATGAGACCCAGTACTTC.

J is TRBJ2-2 and V is TRBV28, with 8 bases lining up with TRBD1. There are 15 residues in the CDR3. V lost 4 bases to trimming and J lost 4 bases; unmatched junction nucleotides: 5. Germline CDR1 reads MDHEN; CDR2 reads SYDVKM. The CDR3 DNA is TGTGCCAGCAGTTCCGGACAGGGTGTCACCGGGGAGCTGTTTTTT. As protein: CASSSGQGVTGELFF.

By share, this clone ranks as medium-sized (0.01 to 0.1%). V gene TRBV27 combines with J gene TRBJ2-1, with TRBD2 identical over 10 bases. The trim removed 7 bases at V and 5 bases at J, leaving 8 bases unmatched. Germline V gene sequence: CDR1 MNHEY, CDR2 SMNVEV (reference sequence). The CDR3 runs to 15 residues. CDR3 DNA sequence: TGTGCCAGCACAGGCAGCGGGAGGGCCGACAATGAGCAGTTCTTC. It codes for CASTGSGRADNEQFF.

The V gene is TRBV29-1, the J gene TRBJ1-1; 7 bases match TRBD1. The CDR3 loop spans 14 amino acids. J gave up 1 base and V 1 base, and 3 bases lay outside the gene matches. Per germline, CDR1 SQVTM and CDR2 ANQGSEA. The CDR3: CSVEVQGPNTEAFF. CDR3 bases: TGCAGCGTTGAAGTACAGGGGCCGAACACTGAAGCTTTCTTT.

This clone was observed once. The gene calls are TRBV13 and TRBJ2-7, with D maybe TRBD1 (5 bases). Trimming stripped 5 bases from V and 3 bases from J, with 17 bases between. This CDR3 comprises 15 residues. CDR1 PRHDT and CDR2 FYEKMQ come from the germline V gene (reference sequence). The CDR3 is CASSPRDQGHYEQYF. CDR3 DNA: TGTGCCAGCAGCCCGAGAGATCAGGGCCACTACGAGCAGTACTTC.

The V call is TRBV2, the J call TRBJ2-7, with D possibly matching TRBD1 (6 bases). This CDR3 spans 15 amino acids. The germline gives CDR1 SNHLY, CDR2 FYNNEI. V shed 7 bases and J shed 0 bases, with 16 bases lying between them. DNA of the CDR3: TGTGCCAGCATCTCCCCCCTGGGGGCCTCCTACGAGCAGTACTTC. Protein product: CASISPLGASYEQYF.